This T cell receptor beta chain emerged from a study of cytomegalovirus exposure and HLA in healthy donors. Repertoires were generated with immunoSEQ multiplex PCR, while TCRdb's copy carries only in-frame clones and drops some. This table has roughly 150,000 clones, 88% appearing once. Germline assignment: CDR1 LGHNA and CDR2 YNFKEQ. This CDR3 region has 15 residues. Between the trimmed V and J ends, which lost 0 bases and 8 bases, there was a span of 13 bases. This rearrangement joins TRBV4-2 to TRBJ1-4, with D maybe TRBD1 (5 bases). The sample taken for sequencing was PBMCs. The sequence came from a man between 18 and 29 years old in good health and CMV-seronegative. Here the CDR3 reads CASSQEWGGKEKLFF. In DNA form, the CDR3 reads TGTGCCAGCAGCCAAGAATGGGGCGGGAAAGAAAAACTGTTTTTT.